One and the same sample provided the 24 T cell receptor beta chains below, sequenced in a study of control samples from healthy donors and cancer patients (dated by TCRdb to 2018 to 2021). Library preparation used the immunoSEQ multiplex PCR assay. As stored in TCRdb, this immuneACCESS dataset retains in-frame rearrangements with V and J assigned. A fraction of the clones does not appear; measured against another copy, unresolved V genes explain less than half of the discrepancy, and the remainder lacks a known reason. The sample contains about 65,000 clones, just over 90% of them found a single time. The ten most abundant clones make up 1.2% of the sample. Sequenced sample: PBMCs. These receptors were taken from a woman aged 50 to 60 with colorectal cancer.

A single count supports this clone. The chain has TRBV5-6 and TRBJ1-5, with D perhaps TRBD1 (6 bases). The length of the CDR3 is 13 residues. Germline V gene sequence: CDR1 SGHDT, CDR2 YYEEEE. V lost 6 bases and J 7 bases, leaving 14 bases between the germline ends. This CDR3 is CASTMGGGQPQHF. The CDR3 region has the DNA TGTGCCAGCACCATGGGGGGCGGCCAGCCCCAGCATTTT.

The chain carries TRBV4-1 and TRBJ1-1; possibly TRBD1 for D (6 bases). The germline V gene has CDR1 MGHRA and CDR2 YSYEKL. The V gene lost 2 bases and the J gene lost 0 bases, with 19 bases spanning the gap. The CDR3 contains 18 residues. The CDR3 reads CASSQNHDSWGLNTEAFF. The DNA for the CDR3 is TGCGCCAGCAGCCAAAACCACGACAGTTGGGGGCTGAACACTGAAGCTTTCTTT.

This clone showed up just once. The chain is built from TRBV3-1 (or the pseudogene TRBV3-2) and TRBJ1-2; D is perhaps TRBD1 (5 bases). Germline V gene data show CDR1 as LGHDT and CDR2 as YNNKEL (reference sequence). V shed 5 bases and J shed 0 bases, with 16 bases lying between them. The length of the CDR3 is 16 residues. Written as DNA, the CDR3 is TGTGCCAGCAGCACCTGGGGCTTCAAAGCTAACTATGGCTACACCTTC. The encoded protein is CASSTWGFKANYGYTF.

The chain uses TRBV6-4 and TRBJ2-3; 8 bases are a match to TRBD2. Trimming took 2 bases from V and 0 from J; bases not matched to a gene: 7. Germline CDR1 reads MRHNA; CDR2 reads SNTAGT. The CDR3 extends over 17 amino acids. The DNA of the CDR3 is TGTGCCAGCAGTGACGCGGGACTAGGGGCTAGCACAGATACGCAGTATTTT. Translation: CASSDAGLGASTDTQYF.

The chain couples TRBV7-3 to TRBJ2-3, with a tentative D call TRBD2 (6 bases). The germline CDR1 and CDR2 sequences are SGHTA and FQGTGA. Trimming took 4 bases from V and 6 from J, leaving 14 bases between them. This CDR3 spans 14 amino acids. CDR3 sequence (DNA): TGTGCCAGCAGCTCCCCGGGGGTAGCGGATACGCAGTATTTT. Its translation is CASSSPGVADTQYF.

The V call is TRBV14, the J call TRBJ2-7, with unresolved D. Per germline, CDR1 SGHDN and CDR2 FVKESK. This CDR3 has 13 residues. V was pared by 2 bases and J by 7 bases, with 12 bases between. This chain's CDR3 is CASSQRLLGEQYF. CDR3 DNA: TGTGCCAGCAGCCAACGTCTCCTAGGGGAGCAGTACTTC.

The chain joins TRBV7-2 to TRBJ1-1; TRBD1 might be the D (5 bases). Per germline, CDR1 SGHTA and CDR2 FQGNSA. The CDR3 length is 14 residues. Trimming left V 3 bases short and J 4 bases short, with 12 bases between. The CDR3 nucleotides read TGTGCCAGCAGCTTCGGGGGAGGTATCACTGAAGCTTTCTTT. Amino acid sequence: CASSFGGGITEAFF.

J is TRBJ2-6 and V is TRBV27; 10 nucleotides agree with TRBD1. CDR1 and CDR2 (germline): MNHEY, SMNVEV (reference sequence). Trimming at V came to 5 bases and at J to 1 base, leaving 8 bases not matched to a gene. The CDR3 consists of 18 residues. The CDR3 here is CASSGIDRGRSGANVLTF. As DNA, the CDR3 is TGTGCCAGCAGTGGGATAGACAGGGGGCGGTCTGGGGCCAACGTCCTGACTTTC.

V gene TRBV6-1 combines with J gene TRBJ2-7; tentatively, D is TRBD1 (5 bases). Germline V gene sequence: CDR1 MNHNS, CDR2 SASEGT. V was cut by 5 bases and J by 4 bases, with 9 bases left in between. This CDR3 region has 12 residues. The CDR3: CASSRSGYEQYF. As DNA, the CDR3 is TGTGCCAGCAGTCGTTCAGGGTACGAGCAGTACTTC.

The table lists this clone with a few counts. The chain recombines TRBV6-6 with TRBJ2-2; 14 bases are shared with TRBD2. V lost 5 bases and J lost 4; bases outside the gene matches: 12. This CDR3 is built from 19 residues. From germline, CDR1 is MNHNY and CDR2 SVGAGI (reference sequence). In DNA, the CDR3 is TGTGCCAGCAGTCTTCCGGGACTAGCGGGAGTCGGTGGCACCGGGGAGCTGTTTTTT. This codes for CASSLPGLAGVGGTGELFF.

The chain is built from TRBV19 and TRBJ1-5; D gene ambiguous. CDR1 and CDR2 (germline): LNHDA, SQIVND (reference sequence). This CDR3 is 14 amino acids long. The germline V and J ends were trimmed by 8 bases and 2 bases, with 13 bases remaining between them. Written as DNA, the CDR3 is TGTGCCAGTGCGAGAATGGCAGGCAATCAGCCCCAGCATTTT. Residues: CASARMAGNQPQHF.

The rearrangement uses TRBV2 and TRBJ1-2; tentative D call: TRBD1 (6 bases). Trimming took off 2 bases at V and 2 bases at J, with 9 bases between the two ends. This CDR3 region has 14 residues. Germline V gene data show CDR1 as SNHLY and CDR2 as FYNNEI. DNA for the CDR3: TGTGCCAGCAGTGAACTGGGACACAACTATGGCTACACCTTC. As protein: CASSELGHNYGYTF.

This chain connects TRBV9 to TRBJ2-1; 9 bases are shared with TRBD1. Germline CDR1 reads SGDLS; CDR2 reads YYNGEE. The CDR3 is 17 residues long. V shed 3 bases, J shed 7 bases, and the junction held 14 bases outside the gene matches. As DNA, the CDR3 is TGTGCCAGCAGCGCGAGGGGAGGTGGGACAGGGAGGAATGAGCAGTTCTTC. Encoded protein: CASSARGGGTGRNEQFF.

The rearrangement links TRBV7-2 to TRBJ1-1; 9 bases align to TRBD1. V lost 2 bases to trimming and J lost 1 base; unmatched junction nucleotides: 14. This CDR3 spans 19 amino acids. Looked up from germline, CDR1 is SGHTA and CDR2 is FQGNSA. The CDR3 loop is CASSLFTGGLVRRNTEAFF. The CDR3 region has the DNA TGTGCCAGCAGCTTATTCACAGGGGGCTTAGTGAGGAGGAACACTGAAGCTTTCTTT.

This clone was counted once. The rearrangement joins TRBV6-1 to TRBJ2-5; D perhaps matches TRBD2 (5 bases). The CDR3 is 13 residues long. The germline V and J ends were trimmed by 2 bases and 5 bases, with 9 bases remaining between them. The germline CDR1 and CDR2 sequences are MNHNS and SASEGT. The CDR3 bases are TGTGCCAGCAGTGAAATGGCGGGCGAGACCCAGTACTTC. It yields the protein CASSEMAGETQYF.

The J gene is TRBJ1-5, the V gene TRBV6-6, with 7 bases matching TRBD1. This CDR3 spans 16 amino acids. V lost 5 bases, J lost 0 bases, and 7 bases stayed unmatched. Germline loops: CDR1 MNHNY, CDR2 SVGAGI (reference sequence). In nucleotides, the CDR3 is TGTGCCAGCAGTCCTTCCCAGGGGGATAGCAATCAGCCCCAGCATTTT. Translating gives CASSPSQGDSNQPQHF.

The V gene is TRBV7-9, the J gene TRBJ1-1; D ambiguous. The germline V and J ends were trimmed by 3 bases and 1 base, with 9 bases remaining between them. CDR3 length: 14 residues. The germline V gene encodes CDR1 SEHNR and CDR2 FQNEAQ (reference sequence). CDR3 loop: CASSFPWENTEAFF. CDR3 in DNA: TGTGCCAGCAGCTTCCCCTGGGAGAACACTGAAGCTTTCTTT. Based on the CDR3 plus reference TRBV7-9 and TRBJ1-1, the full variable domain is DTGVSQNPRHKITKRGQNVTFRCDPISEHNRLYWYRQTLGQGPEFLTYFQNEAQLEKSRLLSDRFSAERPKGSFSTLEIQRTEQGDSAMYLCASSFPWENTEAFFGQGTRLTVV.

The rearrangement uses TRBV9 and TRBJ2-7; D is possibly TRBD1 (6 bases). Germline CDR1 reads SGDLS; CDR2 reads YYNGEE. The CDR3 runs to 15 residues. The V and J ends lost 0 bases and 4 bases respectively, with 14 bases between them. CDR3 residues: CASSVAVGTQYEQYF. CDR3 DNA sequence: TGTGCCAGCAGCGTAGCCGTAGGGACACAATACGAGCAGTACTTC.

The rearrangement joins TRBV28 to TRBJ1-5; 7 bases align to TRBD1. The junction had 10 bases not matched to a gene; V was cut back by 5 bases and J by 6 bases. The CDR3 runs 15 residues. CDR1 and CDR2 (germline): MDHEN, SYDVKM. CDR3 residues: CASSKDDRAGQPQHF. For the CDR3, the DNA is TGTGCCAGCAGTAAAGATGACAGGGCGGGTCAGCCCCAGCATTTT.

The chain combines TRBV2 with TRBJ2-5; 7 nucleotides agree with TRBD1. This CDR3 is 15 amino acids long. Germline V gene data show CDR1 as SNHLY and CDR2 as FYNNEI. V shed 2 bases, J shed 5 bases, and the junction held 8 bases outside the gene matches. DNA for the CDR3: TGTGCCAGCAGTGAACAGGGACAGCAAGGGGAGACCCAGTACTTC. It yields the protein CASSEQGQQGETQYF.

This clone was detected a few times. The chain recombines TRBV5-1 with TRBJ1-1; perhaps TRBD1 as D (6 bases). V was trimmed by 3 bases and J by 1 base, leaving 13 bases between them. CDR1 is SGHRS and CDR2 is YFSETQ in the germline V gene. This CDR3 region has 15 residues. The CDR3: CASSSRLGANTEAFF. For the CDR3, the DNA is TGCGCCAGCAGCTCTCGGTTGGGGGCGAACACTGAAGCTTTCTTT.

The chain couples TRBV7-2 to TRBJ2-7; TRBD1 agrees at 7 bases. CDR3 length: 15 amino acids. Germline CDR1 and CDR2: SGHTA and FQGNSA. The V segment lost 5 bases and the J segment 4 bases; nucleotides outside the gene matches: 11. The CDR3 here is CASSGGPGQPYEQYF. In nucleotides, the CDR3 is TGTGCCAGCAGCGGCGGACCGGGACAGCCTTACGAGCAGTACTTC.

The V and J genes are TRBV28 and TRBJ1-4; possible D gene TRBD1, 5 bases. V was pared by 5 bases and J by 9 bases, with 19 bases between. The CDR3 is 15 residues long. The germline V gene encodes CDR1 MDHEN and CDR2 SYDVKM. DNA of the CDR3: TGTGCCAGCAGTCCCCCGGGACGCCAACGTAAAAAACTGTTTTTT. Translation gives CASSPPGRQRKKLFF.

By sample fraction, this clone is medium-sized. The chain carries TRBV19 and TRBJ1-1; possible D gene TRBD1, 5 bases. Trimming shortened V by 7 bases and J by 5 bases, and 11 bases separated the two germline ends. Germline-derived CDR1 and CDR2 are LNHDA and SQIVND (reference sequence). This CDR3 comprises 12 residues. The CDR3 DNA reads as TGTGCCAGTAATTACCAGGGAACTGAAGCTTTCTTT. Translation gives CASNYQGTEAFF. Supplemented by reference TRBV19 and TRBJ1-1, the full variable domain reads DGGITQSPKYLFRKEGQNVTLSCEQNLNHDAMYWYRQDPGQGLRLIYYSQIVNDFQKGDIAEGYSVSREKKESFPLTVTSAQKNPTAFYLCASNYQGTEAFFGQGTRLTVV.